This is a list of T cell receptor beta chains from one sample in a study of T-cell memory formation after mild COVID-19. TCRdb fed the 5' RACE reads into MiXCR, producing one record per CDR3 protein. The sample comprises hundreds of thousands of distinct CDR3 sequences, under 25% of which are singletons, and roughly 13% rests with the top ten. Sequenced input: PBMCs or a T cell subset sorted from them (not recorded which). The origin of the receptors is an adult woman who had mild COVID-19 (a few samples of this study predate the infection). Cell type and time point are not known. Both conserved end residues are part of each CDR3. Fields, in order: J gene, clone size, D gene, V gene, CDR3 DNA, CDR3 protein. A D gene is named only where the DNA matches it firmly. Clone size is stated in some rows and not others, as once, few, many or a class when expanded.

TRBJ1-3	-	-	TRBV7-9	TGTGCCAGCAGACGACAGATGGACGTCGGCACCATATATTTT	CASRRQMDVGTIYF
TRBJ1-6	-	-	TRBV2	TGTGCCAGCAGTTCCGGGCTCATGGGGGGTCCCCTCCACTTT	CASSSGLMGGPLHF
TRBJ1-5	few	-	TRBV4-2	TGTGCCAGCAGCCGGCCCAATCAGCCCCAGCATTTT	CASSRPNQPQHF
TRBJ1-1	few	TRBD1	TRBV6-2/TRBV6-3	TGTGCCAGCAGTTTCCTGACAGGGGGCACTGAAGCTTTCTTT	CASSFLTGGTEAFF
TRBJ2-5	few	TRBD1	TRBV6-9	TGTGCCAGCAGTTATTCGAGACAGGGTGGGCGAGAGACCCAGTACTTC	CASSYSRQGGRETQYF
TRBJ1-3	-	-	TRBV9	TGTGCCAGCTCGCCGGGCCAAGGAAACACCATATATTTT	CASSPGQGNTIYF
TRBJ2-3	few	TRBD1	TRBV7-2	TGTGCCAGCAGCTACACCGGGACAGGGGGCGTTTCCCAGTATTTT	CASSYTGTGGVSQYF
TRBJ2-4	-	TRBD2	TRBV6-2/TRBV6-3	TGTGCCAGCAGTCCAGAGCGGGATAACGCCAAAAACATTCAGTACTTC	CASSPERDNAKNIQYF
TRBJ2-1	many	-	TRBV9	TGTGCCAGCAGCCCAGGCACTGACAATGAGCAGTTCTTC	CASSPGTDNEQFF
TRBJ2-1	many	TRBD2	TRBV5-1	TGCGCCAGCAGCTCTGGACTAGTCTCAGGGAATGAGCAGTTCTTC	CASSSGLVSGNEQFF
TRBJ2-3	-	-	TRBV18	TGTGCCAGCTCATCCCTGTTGACAGATACGCAGTATTTT	CASSSLLTDTQYF
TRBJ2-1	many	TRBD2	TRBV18	TGTGCCAGCTTCTCCGGGACTAGCGGCTACAATGAGCAGTTCTTC	CASFSGTSGYNEQFF
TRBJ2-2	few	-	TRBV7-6	TGTGCCAGCAGCCCGGAAGACAGGCCCGCCGGGGAGCTGTTTTTT	CASSPEDRPAGELFF
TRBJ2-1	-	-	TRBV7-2	TGTGCCAGCAGCCGCACGGGAGTAGCTTACAATGAGCAGTTCTTC	CASSRTGVAYNEQFF